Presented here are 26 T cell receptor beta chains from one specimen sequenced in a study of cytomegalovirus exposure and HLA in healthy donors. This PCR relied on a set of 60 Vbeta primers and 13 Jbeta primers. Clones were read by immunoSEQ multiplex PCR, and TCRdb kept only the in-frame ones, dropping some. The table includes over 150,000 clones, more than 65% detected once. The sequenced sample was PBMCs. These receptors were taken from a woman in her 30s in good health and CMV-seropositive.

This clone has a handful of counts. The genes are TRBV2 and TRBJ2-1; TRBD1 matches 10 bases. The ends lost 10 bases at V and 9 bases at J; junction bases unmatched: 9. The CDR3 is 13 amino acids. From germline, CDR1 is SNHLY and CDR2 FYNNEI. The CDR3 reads CATKTGGAGEQFF. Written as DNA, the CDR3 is TGTGCCACCAAGACAGGGGGCGCGGGTGAGCAGTTCTTC.

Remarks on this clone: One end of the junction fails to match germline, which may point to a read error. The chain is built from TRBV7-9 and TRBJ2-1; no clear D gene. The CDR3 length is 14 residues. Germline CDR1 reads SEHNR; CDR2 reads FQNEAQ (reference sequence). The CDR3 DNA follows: TGTTCCAGCAGCTTAGATAGCACCCTGGATGAGCAGTTCTTC. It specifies CSSSLDSTLDEQFF.

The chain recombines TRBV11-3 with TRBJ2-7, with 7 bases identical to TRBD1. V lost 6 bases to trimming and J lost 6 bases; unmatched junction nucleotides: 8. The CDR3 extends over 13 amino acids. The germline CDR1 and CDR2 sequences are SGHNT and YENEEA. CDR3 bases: TGTGCCAGCAGTACTCACGGGACAGCCGAGCAGTACTTC. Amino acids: CASSTHGTAEQYF.

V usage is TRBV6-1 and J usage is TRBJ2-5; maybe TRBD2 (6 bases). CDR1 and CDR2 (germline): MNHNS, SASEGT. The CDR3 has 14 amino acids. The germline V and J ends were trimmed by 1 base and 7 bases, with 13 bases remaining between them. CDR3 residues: CASSEGGLSGTQYF. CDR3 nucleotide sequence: TGTGCCAGCAGTGAAGGGGGACTGTCGGGGACCCAGTACTTC.

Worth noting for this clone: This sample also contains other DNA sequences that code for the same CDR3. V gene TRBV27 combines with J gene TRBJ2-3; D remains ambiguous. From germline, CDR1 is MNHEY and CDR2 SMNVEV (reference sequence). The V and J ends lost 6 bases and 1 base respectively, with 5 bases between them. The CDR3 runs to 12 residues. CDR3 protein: CASRSGTDTQYF. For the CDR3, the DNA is TGTGCCAGCAGGTCGGGCACAGATACGCAGTATTTT.

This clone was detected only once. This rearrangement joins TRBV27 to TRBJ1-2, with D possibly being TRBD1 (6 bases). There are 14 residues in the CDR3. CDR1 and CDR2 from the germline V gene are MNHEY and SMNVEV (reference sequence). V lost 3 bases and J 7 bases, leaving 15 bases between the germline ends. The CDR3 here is CASSFGGTPFGYTF. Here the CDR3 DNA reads TGTGCCAGCAGTTTCGGGGGGACACCCTTTGGCTACACCTTC.

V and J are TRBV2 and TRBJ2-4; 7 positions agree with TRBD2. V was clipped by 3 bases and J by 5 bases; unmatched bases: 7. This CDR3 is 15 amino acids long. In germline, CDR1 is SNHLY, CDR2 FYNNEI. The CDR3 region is CASSEGGWGENIQYF. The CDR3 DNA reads TGTGCCAGCAGTGAGGGGGGGTGGGGGGAAAACATTCAGTACTTC.

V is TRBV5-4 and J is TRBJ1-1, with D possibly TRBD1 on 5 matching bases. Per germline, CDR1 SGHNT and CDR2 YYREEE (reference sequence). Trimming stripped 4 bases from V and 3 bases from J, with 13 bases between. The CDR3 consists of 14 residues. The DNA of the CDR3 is TGTGCCAGCAGCAGGAGGGGCTTAGACACTGAAGCTTTCTTT. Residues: CASSRRGLDTEAFF. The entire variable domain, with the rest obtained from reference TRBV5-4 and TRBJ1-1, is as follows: ETGVTQSPTHLIKTRGQQVTLRCSSQSGHNTVSWYQQALGQGPQFIFQYYREEENGRGNFPPRFSGLQFPNYSSELNVNALELDDSALYLCASSRRGLDTEAFFGQGTRLTVV.

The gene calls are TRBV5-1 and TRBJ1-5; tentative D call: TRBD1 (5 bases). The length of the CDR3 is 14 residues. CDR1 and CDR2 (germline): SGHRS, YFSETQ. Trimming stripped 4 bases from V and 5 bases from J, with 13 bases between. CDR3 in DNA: TGCGCCAGCAGCCCGGGCTTAGGGGATCAGCCCCAGCATTTT. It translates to CASSPGLGDQPQHF.

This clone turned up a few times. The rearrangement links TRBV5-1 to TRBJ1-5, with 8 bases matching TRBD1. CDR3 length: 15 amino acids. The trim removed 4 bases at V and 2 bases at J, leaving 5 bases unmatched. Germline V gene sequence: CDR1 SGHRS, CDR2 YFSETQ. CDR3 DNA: TGCGCCAGCAGCCCAGACAGGGGAGGCAATCAGCCCCAGCATTTT. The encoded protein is CASSPDRGGNQPQHF.

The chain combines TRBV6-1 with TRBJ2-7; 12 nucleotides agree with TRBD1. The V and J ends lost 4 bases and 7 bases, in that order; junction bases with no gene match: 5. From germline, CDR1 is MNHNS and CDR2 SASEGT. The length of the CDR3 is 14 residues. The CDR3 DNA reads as TGTGCCAGCAGTGCGGGACAGGGGGCGGGAGAGCAGTACTTC. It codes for CASSAGQGAGEQYF.

The CDR3 region is CASSSPTGGFNYGYTF. Written as DNA, the CDR3 is TGTGCCAGCAGCTCACCGACGGGAGGTTTTAACTATGGCTACACCTTC. The chain employs TRBV5-4 and TRBJ1-2; no clear D gene. CDR1 SGHNT and CDR2 YYREEE come from the germline V gene (reference sequence). This CDR3 has 16 residues. V was pared by 3 bases and J by 1 base, with 16 bases between.

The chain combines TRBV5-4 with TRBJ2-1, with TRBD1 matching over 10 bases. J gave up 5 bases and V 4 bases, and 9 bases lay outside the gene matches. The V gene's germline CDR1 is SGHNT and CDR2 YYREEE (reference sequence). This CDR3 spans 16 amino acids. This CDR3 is CASSPQRQGANNEQFF. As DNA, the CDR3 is TGTGCCAGCAGCCCTCAACGACAGGGGGCAAACAATGAGCAGTTCTTC.

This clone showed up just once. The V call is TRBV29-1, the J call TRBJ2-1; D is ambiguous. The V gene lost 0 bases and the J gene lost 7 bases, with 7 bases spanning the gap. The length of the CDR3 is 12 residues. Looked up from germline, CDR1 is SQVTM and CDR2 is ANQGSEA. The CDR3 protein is CSVEDEENEQFF. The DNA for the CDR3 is TGCAGCGTTGAAGACGAGGAAAATGAGCAGTTCTTC.

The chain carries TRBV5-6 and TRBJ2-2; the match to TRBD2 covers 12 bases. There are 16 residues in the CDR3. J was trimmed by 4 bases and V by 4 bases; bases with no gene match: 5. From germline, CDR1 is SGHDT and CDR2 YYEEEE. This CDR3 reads CASSPSGRAPTGELFF. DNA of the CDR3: TGTGCCAGCAGCCCTAGCGGGAGGGCCCCCACCGGGGAGCTGTTTTTT. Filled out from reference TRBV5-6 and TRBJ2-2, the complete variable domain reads DAGVTQSPTHLIKTRGQQVTLRCSPKSGHDTVSWYQQALGQGPQFIFQYYEEEERQRGNFPDRFSGHQFPNYSSELNVNALLLGDSALYLCASSPSGRAPTGELFFGEGSRLTVL.

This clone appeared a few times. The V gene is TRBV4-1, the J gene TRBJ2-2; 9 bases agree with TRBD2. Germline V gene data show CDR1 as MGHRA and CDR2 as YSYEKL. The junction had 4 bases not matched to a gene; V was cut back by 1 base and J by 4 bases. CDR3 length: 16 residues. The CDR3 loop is CASSQGVAGVTGELFF. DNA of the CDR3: TGCGCCAGCAGCCAAGGGGTAGCGGGAGTCACCGGGGAGCTGTTTTTT.

In DNA, the CDR3 is TGTGCCAGCAGTTTGGTGGGAGGCGAGCAGTTCTTC. The encoded protein is CASSLVGGEQFF. The chain combines TRBV9 with TRBJ2-1; tentatively, D is TRBD2 (6 bases). The CDR3 contains 12 residues. CDR1 and CDR2 (germline): SGDLS, YYNGEE. With 5 bases removed from V and 10 bases from J, the gap between germline ends came to 13 bases.

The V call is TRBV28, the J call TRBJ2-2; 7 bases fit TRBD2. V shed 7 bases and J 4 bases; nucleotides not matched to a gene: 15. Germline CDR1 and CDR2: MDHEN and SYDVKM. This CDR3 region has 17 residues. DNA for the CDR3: TGTGCCAGCAAGGATTTAAAAGGCGGGAGTGTCACCGGGGAGCTGTTTTTT. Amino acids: CASKDLKGGSVTGELFF.

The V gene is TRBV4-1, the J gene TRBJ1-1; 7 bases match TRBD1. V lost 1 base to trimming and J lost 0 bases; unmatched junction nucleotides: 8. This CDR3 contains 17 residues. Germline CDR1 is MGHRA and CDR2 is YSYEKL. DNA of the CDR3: TGCGCCAGCAGCCAAGCCGGGAGGGGGCCCATGAACACTGAAGCTTTCTTT. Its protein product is CASSQAGRGPMNTEAFF.

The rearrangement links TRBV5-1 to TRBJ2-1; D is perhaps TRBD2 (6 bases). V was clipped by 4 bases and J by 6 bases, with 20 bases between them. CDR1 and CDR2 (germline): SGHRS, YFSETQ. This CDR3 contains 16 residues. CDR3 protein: CASSPEPAGNFNEQFF. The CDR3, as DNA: TGCGCCAGCAGCCCAGAGCCCGCGGGAAACTTCAATGAGCAGTTCTTC.

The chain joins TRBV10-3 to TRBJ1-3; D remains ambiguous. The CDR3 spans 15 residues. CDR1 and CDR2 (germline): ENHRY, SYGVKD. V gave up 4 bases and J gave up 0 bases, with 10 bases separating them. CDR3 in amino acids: CAISGAGLSGNTIYF. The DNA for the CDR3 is TGTGCCATCAGTGGGGCAGGCCTCTCTGGAAACACCATATATTTT.

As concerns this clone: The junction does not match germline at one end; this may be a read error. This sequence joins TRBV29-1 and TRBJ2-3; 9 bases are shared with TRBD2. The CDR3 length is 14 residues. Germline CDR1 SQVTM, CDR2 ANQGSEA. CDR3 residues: CSVEGGTSTNTQYF. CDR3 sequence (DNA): TGCAGCGTTGAAGGCGGGACTAGCACAAATACGCAGTATTTT.

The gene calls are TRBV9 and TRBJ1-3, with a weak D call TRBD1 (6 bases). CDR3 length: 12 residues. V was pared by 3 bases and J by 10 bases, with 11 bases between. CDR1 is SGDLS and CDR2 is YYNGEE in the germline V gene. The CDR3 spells CASSADGTTIYF. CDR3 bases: TGTGCCAGCAGCGCAGACGGGACAACCATATATTTT.

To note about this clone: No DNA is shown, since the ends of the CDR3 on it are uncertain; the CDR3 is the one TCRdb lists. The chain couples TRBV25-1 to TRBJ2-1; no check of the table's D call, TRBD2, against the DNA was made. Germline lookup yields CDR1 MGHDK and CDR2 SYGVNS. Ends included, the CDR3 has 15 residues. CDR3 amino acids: CASSEFGAGRFEQFF.

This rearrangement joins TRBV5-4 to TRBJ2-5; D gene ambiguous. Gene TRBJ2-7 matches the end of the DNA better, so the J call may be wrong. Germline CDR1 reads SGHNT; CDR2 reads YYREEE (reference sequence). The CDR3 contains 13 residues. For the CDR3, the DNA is TGTGCCAGCAGCTTGATCTACAGTTACGAGCAGTACTTC. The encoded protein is CASSLIYSYEQYF.

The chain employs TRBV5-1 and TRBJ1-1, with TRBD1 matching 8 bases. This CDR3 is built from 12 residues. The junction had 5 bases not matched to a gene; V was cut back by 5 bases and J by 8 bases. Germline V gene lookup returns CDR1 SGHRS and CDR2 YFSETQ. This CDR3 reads CASRQGGPEAFF. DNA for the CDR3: TGCGCCAGCAGACAGGGGGGGCCGGAAGCTTTCTTT.